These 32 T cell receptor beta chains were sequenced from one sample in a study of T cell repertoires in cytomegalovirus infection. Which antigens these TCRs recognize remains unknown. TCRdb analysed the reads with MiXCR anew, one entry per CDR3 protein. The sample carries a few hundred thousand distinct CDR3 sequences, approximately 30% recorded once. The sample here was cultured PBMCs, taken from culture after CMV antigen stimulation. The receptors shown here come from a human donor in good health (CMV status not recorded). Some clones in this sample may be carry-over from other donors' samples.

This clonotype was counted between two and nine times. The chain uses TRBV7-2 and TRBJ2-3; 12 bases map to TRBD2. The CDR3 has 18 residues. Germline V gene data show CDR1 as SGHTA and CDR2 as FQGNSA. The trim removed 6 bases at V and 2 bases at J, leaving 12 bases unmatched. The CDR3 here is CASSSSGREPPYTDTQYF. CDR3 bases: TGTGCCAGCAGTTCTAGCGGGAGGGAACCTCCTTACACAGATACGCAGTATTTT.

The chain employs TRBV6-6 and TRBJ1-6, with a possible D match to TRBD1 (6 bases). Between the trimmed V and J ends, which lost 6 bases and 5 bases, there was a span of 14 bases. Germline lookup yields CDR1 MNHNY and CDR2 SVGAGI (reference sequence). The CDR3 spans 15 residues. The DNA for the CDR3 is TGTGCCAGCAGATTTCTACAGGGCAATAATTCACCCCTCCACTTT. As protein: CASRFLQGNNSPLHF.

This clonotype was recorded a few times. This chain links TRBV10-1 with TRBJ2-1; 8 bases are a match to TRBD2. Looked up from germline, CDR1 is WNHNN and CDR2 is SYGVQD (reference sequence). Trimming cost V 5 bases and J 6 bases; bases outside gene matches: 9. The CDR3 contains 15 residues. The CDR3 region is CASSRAGGLTNEQFF. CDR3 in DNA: TGCGCCAGCAGTCGCGCGGGAGGATTGACCAATGAGCAGTTCTTC.

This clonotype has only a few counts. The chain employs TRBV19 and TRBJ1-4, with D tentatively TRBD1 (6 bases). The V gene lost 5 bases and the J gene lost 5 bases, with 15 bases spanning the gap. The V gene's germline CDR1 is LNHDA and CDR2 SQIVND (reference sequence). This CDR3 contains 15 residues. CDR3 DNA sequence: TGTGCCAGTAGTGCTCGCGGGGGCCTAAATGAAAAACTGTTTTTT. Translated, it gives CASSARGGLNEKLFF.

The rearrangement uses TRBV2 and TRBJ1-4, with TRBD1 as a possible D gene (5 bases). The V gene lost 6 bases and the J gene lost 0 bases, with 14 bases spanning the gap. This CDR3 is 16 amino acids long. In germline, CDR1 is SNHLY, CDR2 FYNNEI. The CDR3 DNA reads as TGTGCCAGCAGCCTGGGGGGACCAGCAACTAATGAAAAACTGTTTTTT. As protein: CASSLGGPATNEKLFF.

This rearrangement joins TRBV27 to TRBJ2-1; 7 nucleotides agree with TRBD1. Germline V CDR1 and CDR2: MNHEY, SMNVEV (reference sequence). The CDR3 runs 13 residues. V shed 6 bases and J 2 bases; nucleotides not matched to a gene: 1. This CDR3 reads CASRQGPYNEQFF. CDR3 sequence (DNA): TGTGCCAGCAGACAGGGGCCCTACAATGAGCAGTTCTTC.

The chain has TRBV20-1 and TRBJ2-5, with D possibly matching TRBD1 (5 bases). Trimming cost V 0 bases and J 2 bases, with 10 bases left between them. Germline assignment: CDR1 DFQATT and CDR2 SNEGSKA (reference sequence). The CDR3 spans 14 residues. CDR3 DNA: TGCAGTGCTAGAGATCTGGGGCTACAAGAGACCCAGTACTTC. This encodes CSARDLGLQETQYF.

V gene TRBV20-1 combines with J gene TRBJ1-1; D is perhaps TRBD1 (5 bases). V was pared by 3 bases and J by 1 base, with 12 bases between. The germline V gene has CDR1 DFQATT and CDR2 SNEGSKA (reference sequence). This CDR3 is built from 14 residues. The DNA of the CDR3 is TGCAGTGCTAGTAAGCCAACAGGGAACACTGAAGCTTTCTTT. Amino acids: CSASKPTGNTEAFF.

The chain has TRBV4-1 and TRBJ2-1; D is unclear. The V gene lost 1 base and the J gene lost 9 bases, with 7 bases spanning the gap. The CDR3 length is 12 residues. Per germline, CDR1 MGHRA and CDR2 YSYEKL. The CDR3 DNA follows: TGCGCCAGCAGCCAAGGGTCGTCTGAGCAGTTCTTC. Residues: CASSQGSSEQFF.

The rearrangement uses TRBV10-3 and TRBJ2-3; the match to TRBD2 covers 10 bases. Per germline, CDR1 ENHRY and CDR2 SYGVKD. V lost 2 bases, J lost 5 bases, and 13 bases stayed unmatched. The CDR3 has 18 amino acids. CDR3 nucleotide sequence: TGTGCCATCAGTGAGCCTCTTCGGCTAGCGGGAGAGGGAGATACGCAGTATTTT. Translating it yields CAISEPLRLAGEGDTQYF.

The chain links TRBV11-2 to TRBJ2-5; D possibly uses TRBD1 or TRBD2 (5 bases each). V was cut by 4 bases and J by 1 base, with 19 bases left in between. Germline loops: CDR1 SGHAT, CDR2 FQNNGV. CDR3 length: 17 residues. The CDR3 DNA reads TGTGCCAGCAGCTCCCCTGGGGGACGGCGATTCCAAGAGACCCAGTACTTC. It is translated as CASSSPGGRRFQETQYF.

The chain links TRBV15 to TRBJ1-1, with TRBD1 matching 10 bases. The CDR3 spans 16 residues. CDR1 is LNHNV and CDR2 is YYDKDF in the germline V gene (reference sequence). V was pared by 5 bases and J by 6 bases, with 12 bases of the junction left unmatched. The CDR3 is CATSAHRDRGSSEAFF. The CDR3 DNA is TGTGCCACCAGCGCGCACCGGGACAGGGGTTCATCTGAAGCTTTCTTT.

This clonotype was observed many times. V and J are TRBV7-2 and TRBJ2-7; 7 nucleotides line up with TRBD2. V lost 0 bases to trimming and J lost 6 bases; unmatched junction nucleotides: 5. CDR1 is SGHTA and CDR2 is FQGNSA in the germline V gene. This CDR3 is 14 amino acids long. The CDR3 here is CASSLAGGPSEQYF. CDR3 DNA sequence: TGTGCCAGCAGCTTAGCGGGAGGGCCGAGCGAGCAGTACTTC.

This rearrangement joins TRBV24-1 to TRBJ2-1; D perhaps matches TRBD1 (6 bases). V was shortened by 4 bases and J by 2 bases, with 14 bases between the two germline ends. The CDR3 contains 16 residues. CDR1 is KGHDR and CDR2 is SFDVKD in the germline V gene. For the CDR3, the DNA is TGTGCCACCAGTGACCTGGACAGTGCCACCTACAATGAGCAGTTCTTC. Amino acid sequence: CATSDLDSATYNEQFF.

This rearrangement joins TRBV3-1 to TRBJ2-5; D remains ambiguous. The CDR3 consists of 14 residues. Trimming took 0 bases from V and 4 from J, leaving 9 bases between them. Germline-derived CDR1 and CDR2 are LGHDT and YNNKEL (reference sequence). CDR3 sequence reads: CASSQDRRRETQYF. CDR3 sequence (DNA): TGTGCCAGCAGCCAAGATCGCAGACGAGAGACCCAGTACTTC.

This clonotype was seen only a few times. CDR3 amino acids: CASSQEPGVTDTQYF. The CDR3 bases are TGCGCCAGCAGCCAAGAACCCGGAGTTACAGATACGCAGTATTTT. This chain uses TRBV4-3 with TRBJ2-3; the D is unclear. This CDR3 is 15 amino acids long. V lost 0 bases to trimming and J lost 3 bases, with 10 bases between them. Germline lookup yields CDR1 LGHNA and CDR2 YSLEER.

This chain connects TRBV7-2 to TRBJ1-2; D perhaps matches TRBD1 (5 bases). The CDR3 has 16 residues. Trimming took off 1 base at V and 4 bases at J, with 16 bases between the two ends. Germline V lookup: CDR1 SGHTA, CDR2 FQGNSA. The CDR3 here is CASSLGSGDWGYGYTF. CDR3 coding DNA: TGTGCCAGCAGCTTAGGTTCCGGGGACTGGGGCTATGGCTACACCTTC.

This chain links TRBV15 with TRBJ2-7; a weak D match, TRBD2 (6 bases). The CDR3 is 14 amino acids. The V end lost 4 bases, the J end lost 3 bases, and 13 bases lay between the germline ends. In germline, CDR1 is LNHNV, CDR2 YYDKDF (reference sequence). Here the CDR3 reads CATSKTGLNYEQYF. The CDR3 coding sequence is TGTGCCACCAGCAAAACGGGACTCAACTACGAGCAGTACTTC.

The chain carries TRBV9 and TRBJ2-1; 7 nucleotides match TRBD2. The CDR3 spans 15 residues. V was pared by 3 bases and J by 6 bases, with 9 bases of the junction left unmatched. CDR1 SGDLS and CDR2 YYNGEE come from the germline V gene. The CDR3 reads CASSAGGGSLNEQFF. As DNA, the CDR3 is TGTGCCAGCAGCGCGGGAGGAGGGAGTCTCAATGAGCAGTTCTTC.

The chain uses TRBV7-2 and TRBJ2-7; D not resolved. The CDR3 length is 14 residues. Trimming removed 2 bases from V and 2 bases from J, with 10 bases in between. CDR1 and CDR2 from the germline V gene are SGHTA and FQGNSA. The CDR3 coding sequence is TGTGCCAGCAGCTTATATGGACCGACCTACGAGCAGTACGTC. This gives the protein CASSLYGPTYEQYV.

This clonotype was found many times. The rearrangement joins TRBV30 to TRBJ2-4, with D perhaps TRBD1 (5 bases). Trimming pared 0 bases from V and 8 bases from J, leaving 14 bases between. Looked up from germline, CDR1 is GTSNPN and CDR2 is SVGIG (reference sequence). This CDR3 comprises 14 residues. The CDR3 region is CAWSVMVGRDIQYF. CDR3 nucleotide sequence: TGTGCCTGGAGTGTAATGGTGGGGCGAGACATTCAGTACTTC.

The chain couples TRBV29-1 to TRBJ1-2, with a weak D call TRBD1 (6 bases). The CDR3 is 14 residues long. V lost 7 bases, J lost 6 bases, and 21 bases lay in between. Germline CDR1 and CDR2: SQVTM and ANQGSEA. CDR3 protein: CSGLTGNALHGYTF. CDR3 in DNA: TGCAGCGGTCTCACAGGGAACGCACTTCATGGCTACACCTTC.

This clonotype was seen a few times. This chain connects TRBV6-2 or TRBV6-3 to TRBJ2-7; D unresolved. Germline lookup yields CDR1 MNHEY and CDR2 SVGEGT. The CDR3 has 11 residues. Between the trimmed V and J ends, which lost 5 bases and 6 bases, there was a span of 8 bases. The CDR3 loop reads CASSDKREQYF. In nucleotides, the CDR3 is TGTGCCAGCAGTGATAAGCGCGAGCAGTACTTC.

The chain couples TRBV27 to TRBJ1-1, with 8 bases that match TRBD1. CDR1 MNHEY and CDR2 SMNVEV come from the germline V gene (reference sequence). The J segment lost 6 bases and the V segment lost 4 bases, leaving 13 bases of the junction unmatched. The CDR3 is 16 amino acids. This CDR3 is CASSSPHGQGLAEAFF. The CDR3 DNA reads TGTGCCAGCAGTTCTCCCCACGGACAGGGTTTGGCTGAAGCTTTCTTT.

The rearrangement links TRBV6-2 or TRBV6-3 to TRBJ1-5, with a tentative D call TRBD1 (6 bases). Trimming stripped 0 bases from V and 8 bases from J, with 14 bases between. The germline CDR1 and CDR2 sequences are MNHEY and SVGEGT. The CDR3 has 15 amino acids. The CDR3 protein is CASSYSIDRLKPQHF. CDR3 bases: TGTGCCAGCAGTTACTCGATTGACAGGCTAAAGCCCCAGCATTTT.

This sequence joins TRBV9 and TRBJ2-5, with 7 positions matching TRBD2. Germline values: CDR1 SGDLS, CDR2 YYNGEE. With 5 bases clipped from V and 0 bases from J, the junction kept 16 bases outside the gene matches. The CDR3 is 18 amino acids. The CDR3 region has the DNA TGTGCCAGCAGTCCAAAATATGGCGGGAGTGAGTACCAAGAGACCCAGTACTTC. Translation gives CASSPKYGGSEYQETQYF.

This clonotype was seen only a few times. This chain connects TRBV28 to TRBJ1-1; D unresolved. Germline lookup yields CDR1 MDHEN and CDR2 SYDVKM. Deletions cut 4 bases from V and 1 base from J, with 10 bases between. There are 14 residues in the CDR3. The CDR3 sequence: CASSSLDENTEAFF. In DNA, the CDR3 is TGTGCCAGCAGTTCCCTAGATGAGAACACTGAAGCTTTCTTT.

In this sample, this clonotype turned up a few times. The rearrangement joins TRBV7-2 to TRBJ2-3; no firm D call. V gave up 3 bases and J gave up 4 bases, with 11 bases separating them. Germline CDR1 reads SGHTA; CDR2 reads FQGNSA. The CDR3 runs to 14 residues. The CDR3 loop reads CASSFLESPDTQYF. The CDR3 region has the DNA TGTGCCAGCAGCTTCTTGGAGTCCCCAGATACGCAGTATTTT. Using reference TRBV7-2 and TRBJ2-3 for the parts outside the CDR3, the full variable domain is GAGVSQSPSNKVTEKGKDVELRCDPISGHTALYWYRQSLGQGLEFLIYFQGNSAPDKSGLPSDRFSAERTGGSVSTLTIQRTQQEDSAVYLCASSFLESPDTQYFGPGTRLTVL.

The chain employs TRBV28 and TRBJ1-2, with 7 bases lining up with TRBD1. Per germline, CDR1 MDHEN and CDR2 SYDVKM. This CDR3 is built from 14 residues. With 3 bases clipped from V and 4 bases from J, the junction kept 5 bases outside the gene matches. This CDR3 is CASSFGTAFYGYTF. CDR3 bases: TGTGCCAGCAGTTTCGGGACAGCATTCTATGGCTACACCTTC.

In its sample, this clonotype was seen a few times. The CDR3 is CASTDRGGGDQPQHF. The CDR3 DNA is TGTGCCAGTACCGACCGCGGAGGGGGTGATCAGCCCCAGCATTTT. V is TRBV19 and J is TRBJ1-5; maybe TRBD1 (6 bases). Per germline, CDR1 LNHDA and CDR2 SQIVND (reference sequence). This CDR3 comprises 15 residues. Trimming shortened V by 7 bases and J by 5 bases, and 18 bases separated the two germline ends.

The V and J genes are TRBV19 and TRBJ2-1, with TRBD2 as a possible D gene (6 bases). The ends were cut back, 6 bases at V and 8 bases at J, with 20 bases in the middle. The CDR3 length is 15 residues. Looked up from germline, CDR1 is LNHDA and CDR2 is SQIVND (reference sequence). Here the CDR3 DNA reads TGTGCCAGTAGCAATAAGGTCGGGGGTGTCGATGAGCAGTTCTTC. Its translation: CASSNKVGGVDEQFF.

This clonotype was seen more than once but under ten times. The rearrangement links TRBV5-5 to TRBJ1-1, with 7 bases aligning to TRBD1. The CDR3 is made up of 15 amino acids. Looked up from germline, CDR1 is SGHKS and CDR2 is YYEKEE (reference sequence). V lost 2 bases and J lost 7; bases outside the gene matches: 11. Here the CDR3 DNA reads TGTGCCAGCAGCTTAACCGGACAGGTCAAGGATGAAGCTTTCTTT. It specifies CASSLTGQVKDEAFF.